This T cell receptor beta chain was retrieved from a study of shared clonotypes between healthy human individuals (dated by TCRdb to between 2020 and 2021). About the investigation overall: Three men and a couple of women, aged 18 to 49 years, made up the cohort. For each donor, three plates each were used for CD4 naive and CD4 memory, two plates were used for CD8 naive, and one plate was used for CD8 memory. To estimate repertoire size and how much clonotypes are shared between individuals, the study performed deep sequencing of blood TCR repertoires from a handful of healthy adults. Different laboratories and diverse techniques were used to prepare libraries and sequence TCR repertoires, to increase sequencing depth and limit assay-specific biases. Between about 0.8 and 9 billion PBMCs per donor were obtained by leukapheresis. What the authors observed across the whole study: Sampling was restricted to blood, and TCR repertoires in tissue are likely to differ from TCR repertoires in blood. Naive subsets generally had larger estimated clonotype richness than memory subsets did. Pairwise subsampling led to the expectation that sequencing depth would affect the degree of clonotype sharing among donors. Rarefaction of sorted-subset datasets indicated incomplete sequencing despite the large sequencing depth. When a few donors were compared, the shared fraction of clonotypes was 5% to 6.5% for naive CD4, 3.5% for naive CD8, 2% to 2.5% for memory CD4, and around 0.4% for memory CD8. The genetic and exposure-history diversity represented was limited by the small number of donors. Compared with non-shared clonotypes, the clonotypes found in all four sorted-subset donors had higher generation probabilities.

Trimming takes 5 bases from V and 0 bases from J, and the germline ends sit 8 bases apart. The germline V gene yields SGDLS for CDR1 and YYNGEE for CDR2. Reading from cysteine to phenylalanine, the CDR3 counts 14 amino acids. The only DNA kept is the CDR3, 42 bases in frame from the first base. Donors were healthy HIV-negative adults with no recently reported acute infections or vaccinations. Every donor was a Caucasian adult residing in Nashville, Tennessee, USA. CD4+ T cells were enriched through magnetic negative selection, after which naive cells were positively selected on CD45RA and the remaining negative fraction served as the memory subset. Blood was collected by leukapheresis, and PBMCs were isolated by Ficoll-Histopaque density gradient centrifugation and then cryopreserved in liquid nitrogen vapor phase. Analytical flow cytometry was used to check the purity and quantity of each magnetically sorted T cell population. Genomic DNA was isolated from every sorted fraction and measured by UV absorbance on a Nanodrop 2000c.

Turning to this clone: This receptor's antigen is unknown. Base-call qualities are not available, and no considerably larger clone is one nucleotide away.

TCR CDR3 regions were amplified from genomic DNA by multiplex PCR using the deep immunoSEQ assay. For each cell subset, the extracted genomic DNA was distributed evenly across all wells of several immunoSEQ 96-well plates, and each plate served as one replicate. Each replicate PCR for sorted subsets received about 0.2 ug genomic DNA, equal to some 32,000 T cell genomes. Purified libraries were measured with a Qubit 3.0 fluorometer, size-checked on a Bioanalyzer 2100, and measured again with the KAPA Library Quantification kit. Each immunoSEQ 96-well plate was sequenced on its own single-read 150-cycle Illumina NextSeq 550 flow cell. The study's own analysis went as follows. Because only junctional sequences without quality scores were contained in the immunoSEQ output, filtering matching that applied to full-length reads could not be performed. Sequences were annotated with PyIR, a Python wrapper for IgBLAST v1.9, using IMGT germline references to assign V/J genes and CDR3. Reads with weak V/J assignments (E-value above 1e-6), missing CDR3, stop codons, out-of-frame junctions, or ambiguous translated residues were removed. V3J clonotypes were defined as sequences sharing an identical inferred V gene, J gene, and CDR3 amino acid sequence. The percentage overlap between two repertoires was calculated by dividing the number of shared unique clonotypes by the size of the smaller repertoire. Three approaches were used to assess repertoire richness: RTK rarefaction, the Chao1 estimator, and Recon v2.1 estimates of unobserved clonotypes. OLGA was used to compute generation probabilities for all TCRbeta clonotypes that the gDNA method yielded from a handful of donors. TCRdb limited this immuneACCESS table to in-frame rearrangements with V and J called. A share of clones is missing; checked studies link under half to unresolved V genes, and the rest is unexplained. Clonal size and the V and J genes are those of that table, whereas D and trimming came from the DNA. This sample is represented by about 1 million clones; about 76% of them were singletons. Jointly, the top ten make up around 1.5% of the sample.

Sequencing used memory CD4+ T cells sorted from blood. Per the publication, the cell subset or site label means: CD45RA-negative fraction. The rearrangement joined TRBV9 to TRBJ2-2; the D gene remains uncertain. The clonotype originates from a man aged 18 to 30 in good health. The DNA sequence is TGTGCCAGCAGAGCGCTTTCGAACACCGGGGAGCTGTTTTTT. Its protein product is CASRALSNTGELFF.